The rows below give T cell receptor beta chains drawn from one sample of a study of CD8+CD57+ T cells in acquired aplastic anemia. TCRdb reprocessed the reads via MiXCR and lists one record per CDR3 protein. In the table there are roughly 250,000 distinct CDR3 sequences, 82% of which are singletons. The sequencing sample was made of sorted CD4+, CD8+, or CD8+CD57+ T cells (not recorded which) from PBMCs. These receptors came from a human donor with aplastic anemia. Both conserved end residues are part of each CDR3. The order of the fields is clone size, V gene, D gene, J gene, CDR3 DNA, CDR3 protein. The D gene is left open where the match is weak. Only some rows state a clone size, as once, few, many or a class for expanded clones.

NA	TRBV5-4	NA	TRBJ1-4	TGTGCCAGCAGCTTTCATCCAGATAATGAAGCCCTTTCCTTT	CASSFHPDNEALSF
few	TRBV9	NA	TRBJ2-5	TGTGCCAGTATTGGGGGGGCAGATACCCAGTACTTC	CASIGGADTQYF
NA	TRBV19	NA	TRBJ1-2	TGTGCCAGTAGTCCCCTATCCTCAGGGTATGGCTACACCTTC	CASSPLSSGYGYTF
NA	TRBV19	NA	TRBJ2-3	TGTGCCAGTAACATAGCAGGAGGTCCCGATGAGCAGTATTTT	CASNIAGGPDEQYF
few	TRBV9	TRBD1	TRBJ1-1	TGTGCCAGCAGCGTAGGATCAGGGGGCACCGGGGAGCCTTTCTTT	CASSVGSGGTGEPFF
NA	TRBV15	NA	TRBJ2-5	TGTGCCACCAGCGGAGGGGGGGCGCGGGAGACCCAGTACTTC	CATSGGGARETQYF
few	TRBV10-3	NA	TRBJ1-2	TGTGCCATCAGTGAGGGGGGTGTCTATGGCTACACCTTC	CAISEGGVYGYTF
NA	TRBV9	TRBD2	TRBJ2-3	TGTGCCAGCAGCTTAGCGGGAGATCCGCAGACGTTGTATTTT	CASSLAGDPQTLYF
NA	TRBV7-8	NA	TRBJ2-1	TGTGCCAGCAGCTTAGTACTAGGGGGGGGGTTTGTTAGTGAGCAGTTCTTC	CASSLVLGGGFVSEQFF
NA	TRBV7-9	NA	TRBJ2-2	TGTGCCAGCAGCTTTCTAAGGAGCGGACAGAGGGAGCTGTTTTTT	CASSFLRSGQRELFF
NA	TRBV5-1	NA	TRBJ2-2	TGCGCCAGCAGTGCCGGGACCCAAGGGTCCGGGGAGCTGTTTTTT	CASSAGTQGSGELFF
NA	TRBV7-9	NA	TRBJ1-2	TGTGCCAGCAGCTTGGAGGGCAAAGATCTCCAGTATGTTTACACCTTC	CASSLEGKDLQYVYTF
NA	TRBV7-9	NA	TRBJ1-2	TGTGCCAGCAGCTTGCATAGAAGCGGGGAGTGCGATTACCCCTTC	CASSLHRSGECDYPF
NA	TRBV24-1	NA	TRBJ2-2	TGTGCCACCGGACAGTTCACCGGGGAGCTGTTTTTT	CATGQFTGELFF
NA	TRBV11-1	TRBD1	TRBJ2-3	TGTGCCAGCAGAGAACGAGGCAGGGGGACAGATACGCAGTATTTT	CASRERGRGTDTQYF
many	TRBV7-2	TRBD1	TRBJ2-5	TGTGCCAGCAGCTTTAGGGACAGACCATTTAAAGAGACCCAGTACTTC	CASSFRDRPFKETQYF
NA	TRBV24-1	NA	TRBJ2-1	TGTGCCACCAGTGAGCTAGCTTCCGATGAGCAGTTCTTC	CATSELASDEQFF
once	TRBV11-2	NA	TRBJ2-1	TGTGCCAGCAGCTTAGAACAGGGCTCCTACAATGAGCAGTTCTTC	CASSLEQGSYNEQFF
NA	TRBV7-2	NA	TRBJ2-2	TGTGCCAGCAGCTTACCGCGAGGGCCGGATACCGGGGAGCTGTTTTTT	CASSLPRGPDTGELFF
few	TRBV5-4	NA	TRBJ2-3	TGTGCCAGCAGCTTTACTAACGGGATCGAGGATACGCAGTATTTT	CASSFTNGIEDTQYF
NA	TRBV10-2	TRBD1	TRBJ1-5	TGCGCCAGCAGTGGGGGGACAGGACCAAATCAGCCCCAGCATTTT	CASSGGTGPNQPQHF
few	TRBV25-1	NA	TRBJ1-2	TGTGCCAGCAGTGACTTGGGGATGGGTGGCTACACCTTC	CASSDLGMGGYTF
NA	TRBV12-3/TRBV12-4	NA	TRBJ2-3	TGTGCCAGCAGTTCTCAGACTAGACAGAATGAGCAGTATTTT	CASSSQTRQNEQYF
NA	TRBV9	TRBD2	TRBJ2-3	TGTGCCAGCAGCGTAGCGGGGGGAGACAATAAGTATTATTTT	CASSVAGGDNKYYF
once	TRBV7-9	NA	TRBJ2-3	TGTGCCAGCAGGGCGGCAGATACGCAGTATTTT	CASRAADTQYF
NA	TRBV9	NA	TRBJ2-5	TGTGCCAGCAGCCCCGCCAGGGAGCCAGACACGCAGTACTTC	CASSPAREPDTQYF
NA	TRBV5-6	NA	TRBJ1-2	TGTGCCAGCAGCTTGAGGGAGGGTTATCTCCGCTACACCTTC	CASSLREGYLRYTF
once	TRBV7-3	NA	TRBJ2-3	TGCGCCAGCAGCCAAGATCGGGAAGGAGAAGCAGATACGCAGTATTTT	CASSQDREGEADTQYF
NA	TRBV2	TRBD2	TRBJ2-1	TGTGCCAGTAGTTTAGCTAGCGGGGGTGACAATGAGCAGTTCTTC	CASSLASGGDNEQFF
NA	TRBV7-8	NA	TRBJ2-3	TGTGCCAGCAGCTTAGCGGGAGGTTCCTATATGCAGTACTTT	CASSLAGGSYMQYF
NA	TRBV19	NA	TRBJ1-2	TGTGCCAGTACTCCCCTCCATAACTATGGCTACACCTTC	CASTPLHNYGYTF
NA	TRBV5-5	NA	TRBJ1-4	TGTGCCAGCAGCTTGGACAGAACTAATGAAAAACTGTTTTTT	CASSLDRTNEKLFF
NA	TRBV24-1	NA	TRBJ2-1	TGTGCCACCAGTGATCTAACTACGGCTGGGCAGTTCTTC	CATSDLTTAGQFF
NA	TRBV7-9	TRBD1	TRBJ1-1	TGTGCCAGCAGCTTAGAACTGACAGGGAGGACTGAAGCTTACTTC	CASSLELTGRTEAYF
few	TRBV24-1	NA	TRBJ1-1	TGTGCCAGCAGTCAAGGTACTGAAGCTTTCTTT	CASSQGTEAFF
few	TRBV19	NA	TRBJ2-7	TGTGCCAGTAGGACGAACGAGGGGCGAGGGGAGCAGTACTTC	CASRTNEGRGEQYF
NA	TRBV7-8	NA	TRBJ1-2	TGTGCCAGCAGCCCACCCGGGCAAAAAATCCCAAATGGCTACACCTTC	CASSPPGQKIPNGYTF
NA	TRBV9	NA	TRBJ2-1	TGTGCCAGCAGCGAGGGGTCACCTACGCACTATTTTCAGTTCTTC	CASSEGSPTHYFQFF
NA	TRBV5-1	NA	TRBJ1-6	TGTGCCAGCAGCTTGGGGGGGGGCACTTATAATTCACCCCTCCACTTT	CASSLGGGTYNSPLHF
NA	TRBV7-2	NA	TRBJ1-1	TGTGCCAGCAGTTTTGGACTGGGGTGTCAAGAGGCTCACTTT	CASSFGLGCQEAHF
NA	TRBV10-3	TRBD1	TRBJ1-1	TGTGCCATCAGCCTCGGACAGGGAGGGGACACTGAAGCTTTCTTT	CAISLGQGGDTEAFF
few	TRBV2	NA	TRBJ2-3	TGTGCCAGCGGGGACCTGGGCCCAGATACGCAGTATTTT	CASGDLGPDTQYF
NA	TRBV7-2	NA	TRBJ2-3	TGTGCCAGCAGCTTAGCGGTACAGCCACATAGGACTTCGTTT	CASSLAVQPHRTSF
NA	TRBV7-2	NA	TRBJ2-7	TGTGCCAGCAGCTTTAAAGACAGCGAGCGCAGCGAGCAGTACTTC	CASSFKDSERSEQYF
NA	TRBV7-8	NA	TRBJ2-7	TGCGCCAGCAGCTTTGATCCAGACGTCATAGCCCTTTCCTACTTC	CASSFDPDVIALSYF
NA	TRBV9	NA	TRBJ1-1	TGTGCCAGCAGCTTACCTCTCACCCGGGACACTGAAGCTTTCTTT	CASSLPLTRDTEAFF
many	TRBV6-5	NA	TRBJ1-2	TGTGCCAGCAGTTACGTCGGCGCCTCGGGCCATTATGGCTACACCTTC	CASSYVGASGHYGYTF
NA	TRBV15	TRBD2	TRBJ2-5	TGTGCCACCAGCAGAGACCCCTGGACTAGCGGACTCCAAGAGACCCAGTACTTC	CATSRDPWTSGLQETQYF
many	TRBV27	NA	TRBJ2-3	TGTGCCAGCAGTCCCGGGGCGGCAGATACGCAGTATTTT	CASSPGAADTQYF
once	TRBV7-8	NA	TRBJ2-1	TGTGCCAGCAGCTTAGCAAGAGGCCGCGATAGGCATGAGCAGTTCTTC	CASSLARGRDRHEQFF